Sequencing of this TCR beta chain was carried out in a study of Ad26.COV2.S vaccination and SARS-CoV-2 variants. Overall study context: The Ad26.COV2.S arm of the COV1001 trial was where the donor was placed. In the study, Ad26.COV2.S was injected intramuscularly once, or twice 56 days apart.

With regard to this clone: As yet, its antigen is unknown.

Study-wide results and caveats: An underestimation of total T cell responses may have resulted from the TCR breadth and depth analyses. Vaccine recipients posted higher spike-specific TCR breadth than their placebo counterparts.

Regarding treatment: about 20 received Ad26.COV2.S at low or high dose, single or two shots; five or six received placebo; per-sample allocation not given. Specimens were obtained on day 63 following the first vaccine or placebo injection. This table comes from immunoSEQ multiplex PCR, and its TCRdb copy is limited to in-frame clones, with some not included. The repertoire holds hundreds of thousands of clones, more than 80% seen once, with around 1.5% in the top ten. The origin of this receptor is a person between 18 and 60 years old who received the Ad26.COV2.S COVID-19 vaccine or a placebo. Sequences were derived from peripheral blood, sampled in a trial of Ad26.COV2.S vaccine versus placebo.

CDR3 nucleotides: TGTGCCAGCAGCTTAGGGGGAAAGCAGTACTTC. As protein: CASSLGGKQYF. This sequence joins TRBV11-2 and TRBJ2-7; D is ambiguous. V was shortened by 1 base and J by 8 bases, with 6 bases between the two germline ends. CDR1 is SGHAT and CDR2 is FQNNGV in the germline V gene. This CDR3 is 11 amino acids long.